Below, 8 T cell receptor beta chains from the same sample are listed, as sequenced in a study of shared clonotypes between healthy human individuals. TCRdb's copy holds only in-frame clones and misses some; the assay was immunoSEQ multiplex PCR. The table records a few million clones, approximately 93% of them present only once. The sequenced sample consisted of naive CD4+ T cells from PBMCs. Subset meaning: CD45RA+ positively selected. The receptor source for this set is a man aged 18 to 29 in good health. Some clones in this sample may be carry-over from other donors' samples.

CDR3 residues: CASSPGEFEGYTF. For the CDR3, the DNA is TGTGCCAGCAGCCCAGGGGAATTCGAGGGCTACACCTTC. The chain combines TRBV5-6 with TRBJ1-2; TRBD1 might be the D (6 bases). The V end lost 4 bases, the J end lost 8 bases, and 15 bases lay between the germline ends. The germline V gene has CDR1 SGHDT and CDR2 YYEEEE. This CDR3 region has 13 residues.

The DNA of the CDR3 is TGTGCCAGCGGGGACGCCTCGTCAGGAGGAAACACCATATATTTT. Its translation: CASGDASSGGNTIYF. The chain is built from TRBV5-4 and TRBJ1-3, with D perhaps matching TRBD1 (5 bases). Germline V gene sequence: CDR1 SGHNT, CDR2 YYREEE (reference sequence). Trimming took off 7 bases at V and 4 bases at J, with 18 bases between the two ends. CDR3 size: 15 residues.

This chain connects TRBV11-2 to TRBJ2-7; D is uncertain. CDR1 is SGHAT, CDR2 FQNNGV, per germline. V lost 2 bases and J lost 3, with 8 bases in between. The CDR3 is made up of 13 amino acids. The CDR3 is CASSLSSFYEQYF. CDR3 nucleotide sequence: TGTGCCAGCAGCTTATCCAGTTTCTACGAGCAGTACTTC.

Concerning this clone itself: Different DNA sequences within this sample yield the same CDR3. The chain links TRBV10-3 to TRBJ1-2; tentative D call: TRBD1 (6 bases). The CDR3 length is 14 residues. The V and J ends lost 10 bases and 6 bases respectively, with 21 bases between them. Per the germline V gene, CDR1 is ENHRY and CDR2 is SYGVKD. The chain's CDR3 is CAKRRDLNRDGYTF. Written as DNA, the CDR3 is TGTGCCAAAAGGAGGGATCTGAACAGGGATGGCTACACCTTC.

V is TRBV10-3 and J is TRBJ2-7; TRBD1 is a possible D gene (5 bases). Germline CDR1 ENHRY, CDR2 SYGVKD. With 10 bases removed from V and 2 bases from J, the gap between germline ends came to 9 bases. The CDR3 is 11 residues long. The CDR3 DNA follows: TGTGCCACCACAGGTACCTACGAGCAGTACTTC. It translates to CATTGTYEQYF.

This clone was picked up one time. The V gene is TRBV2, the J gene TRBJ2-3; D is unclear. The CDR3 sequence is 11 residues long. Germline CDR1 SNHLY, CDR2 FYNNEI. V gave up 3 bases and J gave up 11 bases, with 9 bases separating them. As DNA, the CDR3 is TGTGCCAGCAGTGACCTCGCCCAGCAGTATTTT. Translating gives CASSDLAQQYF.

V usage is TRBV4-1 and J usage is TRBJ2-2; 10 nucleotides align to TRBD2. V was clipped by 3 bases and J by 6 bases; unmatched bases: 4. The length of the CDR3 is 15 residues. Germline V lookup: CDR1 MGHRA, CDR2 YSYEKL. The chain's CDR3 is CASSQAGTSAGELFF. The CDR3 DNA follows: TGCGCCAGCAGCCAGGCCGGGACTAGCGCCGGGGAGCTGTTTTTT.

This rearrangement joins TRBV7-3 to TRBJ2-1; D may be TRBD1 (6 bases). The CDR3 covers 13 residues. V was pared by 5 bases and J by 4 bases, with 9 bases between. CDR1 is SGHTA, CDR2 FQGTGA, per germline. The CDR3 bases are TGTGCCAGCAGCGATAGGGGGTACAATGAGCAGTTCTTC. Its translation: CASSDRGYNEQFF. The variable domain in full, completed from reference TRBV7-3 and TRBJ2-1, reads GAGVSQTPSNKVTEKGKYVELRCDPISGHTALYWYRQSLGQGPEFLIYFQGTGAADDSGLPNDRFFAVRPEGSVSTLKIQRTERGDSAVYLCASSDRGYNEQFFGPGTRLTVL.